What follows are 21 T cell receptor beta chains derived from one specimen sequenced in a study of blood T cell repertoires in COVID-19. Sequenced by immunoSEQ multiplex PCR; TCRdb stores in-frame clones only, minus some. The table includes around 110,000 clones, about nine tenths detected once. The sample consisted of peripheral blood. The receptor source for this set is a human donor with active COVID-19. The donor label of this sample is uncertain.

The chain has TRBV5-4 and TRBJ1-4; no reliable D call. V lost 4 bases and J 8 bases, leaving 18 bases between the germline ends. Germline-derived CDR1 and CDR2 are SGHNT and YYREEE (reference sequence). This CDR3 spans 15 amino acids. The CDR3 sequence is CASSPYPAGGEKLFF. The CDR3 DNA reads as TGTGCCAGCAGCCCCTACCCGGCAGGAGGGGAAAAACTGTTTTTT.

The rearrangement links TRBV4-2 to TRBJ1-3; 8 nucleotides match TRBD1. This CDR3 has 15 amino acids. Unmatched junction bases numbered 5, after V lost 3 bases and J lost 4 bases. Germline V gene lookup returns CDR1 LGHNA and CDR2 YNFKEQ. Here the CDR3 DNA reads TGTGCCAGCAGCCATCTAGACAGGGGAGGAAACACCATATATTTT. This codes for CASSHLDRGGNTIYF.

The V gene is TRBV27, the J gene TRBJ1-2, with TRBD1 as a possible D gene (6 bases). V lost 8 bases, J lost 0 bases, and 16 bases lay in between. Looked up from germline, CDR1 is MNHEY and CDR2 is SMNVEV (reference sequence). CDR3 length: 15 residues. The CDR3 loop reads CASRLGGGPNYGYTF. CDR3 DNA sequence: TGTGCCAGCCGACTAGGCGGGGGGCCTAACTATGGCTACACCTTC.

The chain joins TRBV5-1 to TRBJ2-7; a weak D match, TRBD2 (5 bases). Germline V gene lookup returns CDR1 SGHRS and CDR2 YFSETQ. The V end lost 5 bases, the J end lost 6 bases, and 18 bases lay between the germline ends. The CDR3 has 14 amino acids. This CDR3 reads CASRASLDKGEQYF. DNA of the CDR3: TGCGCCAGCAGAGCTAGCCTAGATAAAGGCGAGCAGTACTTC.

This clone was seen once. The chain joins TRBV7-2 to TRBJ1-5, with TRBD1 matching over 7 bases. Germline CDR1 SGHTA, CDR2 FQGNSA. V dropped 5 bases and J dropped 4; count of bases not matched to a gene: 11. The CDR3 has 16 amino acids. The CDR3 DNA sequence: TGTGCCAGCAGCCCCAGGGGGGATGGTTGGAATCAGCCCCAGCATTTT. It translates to CASSPRGDGWNQPQHF. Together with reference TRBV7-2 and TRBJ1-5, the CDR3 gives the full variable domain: GAGVSQSPSNKVTEKGKDVELRCDPISGHTALYWYRQSLGQGLEFLIYFQGNSAPDKSGLPSDRFSAERTGGSVSTLTIQRTQQEDSAVYLCASSPRGDGWNQPQHFGDGTRLSIL.

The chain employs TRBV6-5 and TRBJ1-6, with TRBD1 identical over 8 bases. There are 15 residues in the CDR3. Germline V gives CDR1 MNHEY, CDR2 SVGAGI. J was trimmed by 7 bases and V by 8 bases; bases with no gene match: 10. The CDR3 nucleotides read TGTGCCAGCCGCGGACAGGGAGAATGGAATTCACCCCTCCACTTT. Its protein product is CASRGQGEWNSPLHF.

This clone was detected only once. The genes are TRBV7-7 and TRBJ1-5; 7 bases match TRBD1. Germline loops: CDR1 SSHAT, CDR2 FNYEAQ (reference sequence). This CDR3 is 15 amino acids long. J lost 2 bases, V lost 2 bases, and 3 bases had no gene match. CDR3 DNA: TGTGCCAGCAGCTTATTTACAGGGGGCAATCAGCCCCAGCATTTT. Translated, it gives CASSLFTGGNQPQHF.

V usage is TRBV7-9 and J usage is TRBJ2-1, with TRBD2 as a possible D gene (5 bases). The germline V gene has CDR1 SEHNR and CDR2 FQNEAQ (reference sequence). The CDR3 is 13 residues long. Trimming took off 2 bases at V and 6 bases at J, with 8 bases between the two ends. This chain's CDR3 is CASSLNAGNEQFF. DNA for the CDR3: TGTGCCAGCAGCTTAAATGCGGGCAATGAGCAGTTCTTC.

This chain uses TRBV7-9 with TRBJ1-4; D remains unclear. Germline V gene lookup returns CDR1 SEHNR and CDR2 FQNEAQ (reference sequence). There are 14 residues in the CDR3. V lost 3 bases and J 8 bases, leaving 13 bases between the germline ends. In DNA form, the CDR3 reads TGTGCCAGCAGCTTGGCGGGGAGTGAGGAAAAACTGTTTTTT. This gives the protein CASSLAGSEEKLFF.

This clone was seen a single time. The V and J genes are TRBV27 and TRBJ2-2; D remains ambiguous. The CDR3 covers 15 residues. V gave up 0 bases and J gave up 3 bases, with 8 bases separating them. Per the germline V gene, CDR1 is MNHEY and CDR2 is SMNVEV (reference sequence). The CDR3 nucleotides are TGTGCCAGCAGTTTATCCCCCATTTACACCGGGGAGCTGTTTTTT. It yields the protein CASSLSPIYTGELFF.

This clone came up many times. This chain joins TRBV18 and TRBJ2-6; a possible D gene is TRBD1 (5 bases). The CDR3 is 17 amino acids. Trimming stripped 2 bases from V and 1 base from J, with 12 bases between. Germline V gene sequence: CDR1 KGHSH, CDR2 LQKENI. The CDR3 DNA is TGTGCCAGCTCACCAAGGGGAATTAAATCTGGGGCCAACGTCCTGACTTTC. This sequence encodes CASSPRGIKSGANVLTF.

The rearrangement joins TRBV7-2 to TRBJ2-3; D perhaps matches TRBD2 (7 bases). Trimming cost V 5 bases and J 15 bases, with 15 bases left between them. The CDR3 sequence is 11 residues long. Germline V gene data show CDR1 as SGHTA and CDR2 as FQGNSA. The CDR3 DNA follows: TGTGCCAGCAGCCTAGGGGGGGGGCTTTATTTT. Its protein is CASSLGGGLYF.

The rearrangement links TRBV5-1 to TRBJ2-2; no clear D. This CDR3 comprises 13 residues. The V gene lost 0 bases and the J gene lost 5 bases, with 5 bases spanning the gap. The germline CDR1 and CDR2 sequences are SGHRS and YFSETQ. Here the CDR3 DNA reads TGCGCCAGCAGCTTGGCGGGTACCGGGGAGCTGTTTTTT. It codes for CASSLAGTGELFF.

The CDR3 region has the DNA TGTGCCAGCAGTGAAGCGTGGGGACAGGGCCTCAATCAGCCCCAGCATTTT. This gives the protein CASSEAWGQGLNQPQHF. The rearrangement links TRBV6-1 to TRBJ1-5; 9 nucleotides line up with TRBD1. Trimming took 0 bases from V and 3 from J; bases not matched to a gene: 6. The CDR3 totals 17 residues. Germline lookup yields CDR1 MNHNS and CDR2 SASEGT.

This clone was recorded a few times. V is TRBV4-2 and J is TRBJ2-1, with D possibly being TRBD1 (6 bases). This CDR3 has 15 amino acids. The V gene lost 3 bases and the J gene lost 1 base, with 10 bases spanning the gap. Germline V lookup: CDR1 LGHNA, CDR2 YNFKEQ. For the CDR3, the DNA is TGTGCCAGCAGCCATGGACAGTCTTCCTACAATGAGCAGTTCTTC. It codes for CASSHGQSSYNEQFF.

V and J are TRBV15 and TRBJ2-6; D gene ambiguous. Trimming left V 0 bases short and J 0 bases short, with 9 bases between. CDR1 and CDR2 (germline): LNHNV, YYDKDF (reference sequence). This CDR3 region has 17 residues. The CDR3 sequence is CATSRDRRSSGANVLTF. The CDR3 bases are TGTGCCACCAGCAGAGACAGACGGAGCTCTGGGGCCAACGTCCTGACTTTC.

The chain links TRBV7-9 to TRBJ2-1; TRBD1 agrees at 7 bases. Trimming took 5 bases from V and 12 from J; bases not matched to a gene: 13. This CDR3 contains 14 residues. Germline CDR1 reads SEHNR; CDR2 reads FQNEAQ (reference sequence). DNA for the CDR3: TGTGCCAGCAGCCTTTCCGGTAGGGGGCCTAGGCAGTTCTTC. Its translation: CASSLSGRGPRQFF.

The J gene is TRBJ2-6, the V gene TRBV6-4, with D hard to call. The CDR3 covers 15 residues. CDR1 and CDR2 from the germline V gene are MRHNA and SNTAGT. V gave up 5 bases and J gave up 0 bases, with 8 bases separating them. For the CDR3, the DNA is TGTGCCAGCAGTTTAGAAGCCTCTGGGGCCAACGTCCTGACTTTC. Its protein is CASSLEASGANVLTF.

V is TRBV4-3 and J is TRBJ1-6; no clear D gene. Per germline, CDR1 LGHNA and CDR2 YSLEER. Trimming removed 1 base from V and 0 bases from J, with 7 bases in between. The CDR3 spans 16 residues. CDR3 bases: TGCGCCAGCAGCCAAGGAGGTGTCTCCTATAATTCACCCCTCCACTTT. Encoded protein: CASSQGGVSYNSPLHF.

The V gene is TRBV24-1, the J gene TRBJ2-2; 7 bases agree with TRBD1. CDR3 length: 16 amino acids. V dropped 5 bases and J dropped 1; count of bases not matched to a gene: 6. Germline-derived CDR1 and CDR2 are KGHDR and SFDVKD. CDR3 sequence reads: CATSGTGGWNTGELFF. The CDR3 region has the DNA TGTGCCACCAGTGGGACAGGAGGTTGGAACACCGGGGAGCTGTTTTTT.

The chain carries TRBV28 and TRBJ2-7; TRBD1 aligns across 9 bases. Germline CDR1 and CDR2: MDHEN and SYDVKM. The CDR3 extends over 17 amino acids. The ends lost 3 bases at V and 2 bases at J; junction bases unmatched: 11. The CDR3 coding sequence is TGTGCCAGCAGTTTCCACAATCCGGGACAGGGAACCTACGAGCAGTACTTC. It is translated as CASSFHNPGQGTYEQYF.